The rows below give T cell receptor beta chains drawn from one sample of a study of blood T cell repertoires in COVID-19. The data were produced by immunoSEQ multiplex PCR, yet TCRdb's version contains in-frame clones alone and is incomplete. Of about 340,000 clones in the sample, 88% are singletons; the top ten hold about 7.3%. Sample: peripheral blood. These receptors came from a woman in her 70s with COVID-19, enrolled during active disease. The CDR3 runs from the conserved cysteine through the conserved F or W. The order of the fields is J gene, V gene, clone size, D gene, CDR3 DNA, CDR3 protein. A D gene is named only where the DNA matches it firmly. Clone size is shown for a subset of rows, as once, few, many or a class of expanded clone.

J gene: TRBJ1-4; V gene: TRBV19; clone size: -; D gene: -; CDR3 DNA: TGTGCCAGTAGTTTCCAGGGGTACAATGAAAAACTGTTTTTT; CDR3 protein: CASSFQGYNEKLFF
J gene: TRBJ2-2; V gene: TRBV28; clone size: -; D gene: -; CDR3 DNA: TGTGCCAGCCGGGACATTTCGAACACCGGGGAGCTGTTTTTT; CDR3 protein: CASRDISNTGELFF
J gene: TRBJ1-2; V gene: TRBV7-8; clone size: once; D gene: -; CDR3 DNA: TGTGCCAGCAGCTTGGGGGGCTATGGCTACACCTTC; CDR3 protein: CASSLGGYGYTF
J gene: TRBJ1-1; V gene: TRBV5-6; clone size: -; D gene: -; CDR3 DNA: TGTGCCAGCAGCTTCCCGACGGGGAACACTGAAGCTTTCTTT; CDR3 protein: CASSFPTGNTEAFF
J gene: TRBJ2-1; V gene: TRBV9; clone size: -; D gene: -; CDR3 DNA: TGTGCCAGCAGCCCGTCAGGACGGGGTACCTACAATGAGCAGTTCTTC; CDR3 protein: CASSPSGRGTYNEQFF
J gene: TRBJ1-6; V gene: TRBV3-1/TRBV3-2; clone size: -; D gene: -; CDR3 DNA: TGTGCCAGCAGCCAAGAAGGCAGACTTTATAATTCACCCCTCCACTTT; CDR3 protein: CASSQEGRLYNSPLHF
J gene: TRBJ1-1; V gene: TRBV3-1/TRBV3-2; clone size: once; D gene: -; CDR3 DNA: TGTGCCAGCAGCCAGAGGGATCTGAACACTGAAGCTTTCTTT; CDR3 protein: CASSQRDLNTEAFF
J gene: TRBJ2-5; V gene: TRBV2; clone size: -; D gene: TRBD1; CDR3 DNA: TGTGCCAGCAATGAGGGACAGCGACAAGAGACCCAGTACTTC; CDR3 protein: CASNEGQRQETQYF
J gene: TRBJ2-7; V gene: TRBV15; clone size: -; D gene: -; CDR3 DNA: TGTGCCACCAGCCGCGGACTATCCTACGAGCAGTACTTC; CDR3 protein: CATSRGLSYEQYF
J gene: TRBJ1-2; V gene: TRBV20-1; clone size: few; D gene: -; CDR3 DNA: TGCAGTGCCCCGGAGAACTATGGCTACACCTTC; CDR3 protein: CSAPENYGYTF
J gene: TRBJ2-1; V gene: TRBV10-3; clone size: -; D gene: TRBD1; CDR3 DNA: TGTGCCATCAGGACCGGGACAGGGGCCTACAATGAGCAGTTCTTC; CDR3 protein: CAIRTGTGAYNEQFF
J gene: TRBJ1-4; V gene: TRBV28; clone size: -; D gene: -; CDR3 DNA: TGTGCCAGCAGTTTACGCGGTGACGGGAATGAAAAACTGTTTTTT; CDR3 protein: CASSLRGDGNEKLFF
J gene: TRBJ1-5; V gene: TRBV30; clone size: few; D gene: TRBD1; CDR3 DNA: TGTGCCTGGAGTGCCGCGACAGGGTACCAGCCCCAGCATTTT; CDR3 protein: CAWSAATGYQPQHF
J gene: TRBJ1-4; V gene: TRBV9; clone size: -; D gene: -; CDR3 DNA: TGTGCCAGCACCCCCGGTTTAATAACTAATGAAAAACTGTTTTTT; CDR3 protein: CASTPGLITNEKLFF
J gene: TRBJ1-3; V gene: TRBV27; clone size: -; D gene: -; CDR3 DNA: TGTGCCAGTGGTTCAGGTGGGCTCTCTGGAAACACCATATATTTT; CDR3 protein: CASGSGGLSGNTIYF
J gene: TRBJ2-2; V gene: TRBV7-3; clone size: -; D gene: TRBD2; CDR3 DNA: TGTGCCAGCAGCTTAGTAGCGGGGGACACCGGGGAGCTGTTTTTT; CDR3 protein: CASSLVAGDTGELFF
J gene: TRBJ1-1; V gene: TRBV29-1; clone size: -; D gene: TRBD1; CDR3 DNA: TGCAGCGTTGTTAGGGACAGGGTCACTGAAGCTTTCTTT; CDR3 protein: CSVVRDRVTEAFF
J gene: TRBJ1-5; V gene: TRBV30; clone size: -; D gene: -; CDR3 DNA: TGTGCCTGGAGTGTTCTCAGTAATCAGCCCCAGCATTTT; CDR3 protein: CAWSVLSNQPQHF
J gene: TRBJ1-5; V gene: TRBV27; clone size: -; D gene: TRBD1; CDR3 DNA: TGTGCCAGGGGTAGTCTTAATGTGACAGGGGAAAGGGTTAGCAATCAGCCCCAGCATTTT; CDR3 protein: CARGSLNVTGERVSNQPQHF
J gene: TRBJ1-2; V gene: TRBV4-1; clone size: -; D gene: TRBD1; CDR3 DNA: TGCGCCAGCAGCCCCGCCCCGGGACAGGGGGCTTATGGCTACACCTTC; CDR3 protein: CASSPAPGQGAYGYTF
J gene: TRBJ1-1; V gene: TRBV28; clone size: -; D gene: -; CDR3 DNA: TGTGCCAGCAGTTCTTTGGGCGGACAGCGGAACACTGAAGCTTTCTTT; CDR3 protein: CASSSLGGQRNTEAFF
J gene: TRBJ1-5; V gene: TRBV4-2; clone size: -; D gene: -; CDR3 DNA: TGTGCCAGCAGCCAAGATTTGCAGGGCAGGATCCATTTT; CDR3 protein: CASSQDLQGRIHF
J gene: TRBJ2-7; V gene: TRBV27; clone size: -; D gene: TRBD1; CDR3 DNA: TGTGCCAGCAGTTTAATCCGGGACAGGGTCTACGAGCAGTACTTC; CDR3 protein: CASSLIRDRVYEQYF
J gene: TRBJ1-2; V gene: TRBV30; clone size: few; D gene: TRBD1; CDR3 DNA: TGTGCCTGGAGTTCGACAGGGCGGATCCGTGGCTACACCTTC; CDR3 protein: CAWSSTGRIRGYTF
J gene: TRBJ2-6; V gene: TRBV6-5; clone size: -; D gene: TRBD2; CDR3 DNA: TGTGCCAGCAGTTACTCTAGCGGGGCTGGGGCCAACGTCCTGACTTTC; CDR3 protein: CASSYSSGAGANVLTF
J gene: TRBJ2-3; V gene: TRBV7-2; clone size: -; D gene: TRBD2; CDR3 DNA: TGTGCCAGCAGCATAAGCGGGGGGGCAACAGATACGCAGTATTTT; CDR3 protein: CASSISGGATDTQYF
J gene: TRBJ1-3; V gene: TRBV7-3; clone size: -; D gene: TRBD1; CDR3 DNA: TGTGCCAGCCCCAGGGGGCACCGTCCCTCTGGAAACACCATATATTTT; CDR3 protein: CASPRGHRPSGNTIYF
J gene: TRBJ1-1; V gene: TRBV10-3; clone size: -; D gene: TRBD1; CDR3 DNA: TGTGCCAGCAGGGAGACAGGGGGCATCAACACTGAAGCTTTCTTT; CDR3 protein: CASRETGGINTEAFF
J gene: TRBJ1-5; V gene: TRBV2; clone size: -; D gene: -; CDR3 DNA: TGTGCCAGCAGTGAAGGGGGACACGCAACCTTATATCAGCCCCAGCATTTT; CDR3 protein: CASSEGGHATLYQPQHF
J gene: TRBJ2-7; V gene: TRBV6-2/TRBV6-3; clone size: -; D gene: -; CDR3 DNA: TGTGCCAGCAGTATAACAGGGATGCACGAGCAGTACTTC; CDR3 protein: CASSITGMHEQYF
J gene: TRBJ1-3; V gene: TRBV28; clone size: -; D gene: -; CDR3 DNA: TGTGCCAGCAGTTTTGCGGAAACTGGAAACACCATATATTTT; CDR3 protein: CASSFAETGNTIYF
J gene: TRBJ1-1; V gene: TRBV27; clone size: -; D gene: -; CDR3 DNA: TGTGCCAGCAGTTCTCCAGGGTCAGGCTTGGGCACTGAAGCTTTCTTT; CDR3 protein: CASSSPGSGLGTEAFF
J gene: TRBJ2-7; V gene: TRBV28; clone size: -; D gene: TRBD1; CDR3 DNA: TGTGCCAGCAGTCAAGGGACAGGGGACTACGAGCAGTACTTC; CDR3 protein: CASSQGTGDYEQYF
J gene: TRBJ1-2; V gene: TRBV29-1; clone size: -; D gene: -; CDR3 DNA: TGCAGCGTTGGCGGTTCCTATGGCTACACCTTC; CDR3 protein: CSVGGSYGYTF
J gene: TRBJ1-2; V gene: TRBV6-2/TRBV6-3; clone size: -; D gene: -; CDR3 DNA: TGTGCCAGCAGTTACAGGCAGGCGAACTATGGCTACACCTTC; CDR3 protein: CASSYRQANYGYTF
J gene: TRBJ2-5; V gene: TRBV6-6; clone size: -; D gene: -; CDR3 DNA: TGTGCCAGCAGTTTTACTCAAGAGACCCAGTACTTC; CDR3 protein: CASSFTQETQYF
J gene: TRBJ1-2; V gene: TRBV10-3; clone size: -; D gene: -; CDR3 DNA: TGTGCCATCAGGGCGGAGGGCGTTAACTATGGCTACACCTTC; CDR3 protein: CAIRAEGVNYGYTF
J gene: TRBJ1-1; V gene: TRBV7-2; clone size: -; D gene: -; CDR3 DNA: TGTGCCAGCAGCCTCCGGACACCCGCTACCGAAACACCTTTCTTT; CDR3 protein: CASSLRTPATETPFF
J gene: TRBJ2-1; V gene: TRBV3-1/TRBV3-2; clone size: -; D gene: -; CDR3 DNA: TGTGCCAGCAGCCACCTAGCGCCCCACAATGAGCAGTTCTTC; CDR3 protein: CASSHLAPHNEQFF
J gene: TRBJ2-5; V gene: TRBV6-5; clone size: -; D gene: TRBD1; CDR3 DNA: TGTGCCAGCATGACAGGGTTTGGAGAGACCCAGTACTTC; CDR3 protein: CASMTGFGETQYF
J gene: TRBJ2-3; V gene: TRBV9; clone size: -; D gene: TRBD1; CDR3 DNA: TGTGCCAGCAGCACCCCACCGGGACAGGGGTGGGCAGATACGCAGTATTTT; CDR3 protein: CASSTPPGQGWADTQYF
J gene: TRBJ1-1; V gene: TRBV30; clone size: -; D gene: -; CDR3 DNA: TGTGCCTGGTCCCTCATCGCACAGGGAAGGGGAACTGAAGCTTTCTTT; CDR3 protein: CAWSLIAQGRGTEAFF
J gene: TRBJ1-5; V gene: TRBV7-2; clone size: -; D gene: -; CDR3 DNA: TGTGCCAGCACCCTCTCTAGCAATCAGCCCCAGCATTTT; CDR3 protein: CASTLSSNQPQHF
J gene: TRBJ1-1; V gene: TRBV28; clone size: -; D gene: TRBD1; CDR3 DNA: TGTGCCAGCCCTAGGGCAGGGGGAGGTTGGATGAACACTGAAGCTTTCTTT; CDR3 protein: CASPRAGGGWMNTEAFF
J gene: TRBJ2-7; V gene: TRBV7-3; clone size: -; D gene: -; CDR3 DNA: TGTGCCAGCAGCTTAAGTGGGGGGGCTTCCTACGAGCAGTACTTC; CDR3 protein: CASSLSGGASYEQYF
J gene: TRBJ2-7; V gene: TRBV2; clone size: few; D gene: -; CDR3 DNA: TGTGCCAGCAAAATGGACTGGGGATCCGGCTACGAGCAGTACTTC; CDR3 protein: CASKMDWGSGYEQYF
J gene: TRBJ2-6; V gene: TRBV28; clone size: -; D gene: TRBD1; CDR3 DNA: TGTGCCAGCAGTTCTTGGACAGGGAAGGAGGCCAACGTCCTGACTTTC; CDR3 protein: CASSSWTGKEANVLTF
J gene: TRBJ2-3; V gene: TRBV30; clone size: few; D gene: TRBD2; CDR3 DNA: TGTGCCTGGGCCGGGACTAGCCAAGATACGCAGTATTTT; CDR3 protein: CAWAGTSQDTQYF
J gene: TRBJ2-3; V gene: TRBV24-1; clone size: -; D gene: -; CDR3 DNA: TGTGCCACCAGTGATTTGGGAGGGGGCAGTGCAGATACGCAGTATTTT; CDR3 protein: CATSDLGGGSADTQYF
J gene: TRBJ2-5; V gene: TRBV7-6; clone size: few; D gene: TRBD2; CDR3 DNA: TGTGCCAGCAGCTTCGGACTAGCGGGGGTGGAGACCCAGTACTTC; CDR3 protein: CASSFGLAGVETQYF
J gene: TRBJ1-2; V gene: TRBV6-2/TRBV6-3; clone size: few; D gene: -; CDR3 DNA: TGTGCCAGCAGTTACAAGGGGGACTATGGCTACACCTTC; CDR3 protein: CASSYKGDYGYTF
J gene: TRBJ2-3; V gene: TRBV4-2; clone size: -; D gene: TRBD2; CDR3 DNA: TGTGCCAGCAGCCAAGTGAGCGGGGGGGTGGTGGATACGCAGTATTTT; CDR3 protein: CASSQVSGGVVDTQYF
J gene: TRBJ1-2; V gene: TRBV28; clone size: few; D gene: -; CDR3 DNA: TGTGCCAGCAGGACCGGAGAGTACTATGGCTACACCTTC; CDR3 protein: CASRTGEYYGYTF